These 28 T cell receptor beta chains were sequenced from one sample in a study of T cell repertoires in cytomegalovirus infection. TCRdb reprocessed the reads via MiXCR and lists one record per CDR3 protein. The table has about 150,000 distinct CDR3 sequences, roughly a quarter seen once. The sample comprised PBMCs. These TCRs come from a human donor in good health (CMV status not recorded). Some clones in this sample may be carry-over from other donors' samples.

In its sample, this clonotype was seen many times. The chain's CDR3 is CASSSKRGNGELFF. The CDR3 DNA sequence: TGTGCCAGCAGCTCCAAAAGGGGAAACGGGGAGCTGTTTTTT. This chain uses TRBV7-2 with TRBJ2-2; D is possibly TRBD1 (5 bases). The CDR3 is 14 residues long. The ends were cut back, 4 bases at V and 7 bases at J, with 13 bases in the middle. Germline values: CDR1 SGHTA, CDR2 FQGNSA.

The chain links TRBV28 to TRBJ2-7, with D perhaps matching TRBD2 (6 bases). Germline-derived CDR1 and CDR2 are MDHEN and SYDVKM. V lost 5 bases and J lost 6, with 20 bases in between. The CDR3 consists of 15 residues. The CDR3 DNA is TGTGCCAGCAGTCCTCGTGACGGGAGAATTATCGAGCAGTACTTC. Translating it yields CASSPRDGRIIEQYF.

This clonotype was counted between two and nine times. The chain joins TRBV30 to TRBJ2-3, with 13 bases identical to TRBD2. The CDR3 covers 15 residues. The ends lost 7 bases at V and 0 bases at J; junction bases unmatched: 4. In germline, CDR1 is GTSNPN, CDR2 SVGIG (reference sequence). The CDR3 loop is CALGLAGASTDTQYF. The CDR3 region has the DNA TGTGCCTTAGGACTAGCGGGGGCTAGCACAGATACGCAGTATTTT.

This chain connects TRBV5-5 to TRBJ2-7, with 7 bases identical to TRBD1. CDR1 and CDR2 (germline): SGHKS, YYEKEE (reference sequence). The CDR3 sequence is 15 residues long. V lost 4 bases and J lost 4; bases outside the gene matches: 11. The CDR3, as DNA: TGTGCCAGCAGCCTCACCGCGACAGGGAGTTACGAGCAGTACTTC. The encoded protein is CASSLTATGSYEQYF.

The V and J genes are TRBV4-3 and TRBJ2-5, with D unclear. The CDR3 is 13 residues long. The germline CDR1 and CDR2 sequences are LGHNA and YSLEER. V was trimmed by 0 bases and J by 3 bases, leaving 5 bases between them. The CDR3 is CASSQDIEETQYF. The CDR3 nucleotides are TGCGCCAGCAGCCAAGATATAGAAGAGACCCAGTACTTC.

The table lists this clonotype with many counts. The V gene is TRBV28, the J gene TRBJ2-7; TRBD1 agrees at 7 bases. Trimming cost V 0 bases and J 1 base; bases outside gene matches: 6. CDR1 is MDHEN and CDR2 is SYDVKM in the germline V gene. The CDR3 runs 16 residues. The CDR3 bases are TGTGCCAGCAGTTTATGGGGACAGTTAGGATCCTACGAGCAGTACTTC. Translating gives CASSLWGQLGSYEQYF.

The chain joins TRBV29-1 to TRBJ2-3, with 8 positions matching TRBD2. Per germline, CDR1 SQVTM and CDR2 ANQGSEA. After removal of 3 bases from V and 2 bases from J, the junction contained 7 bases not matched to a gene. This CDR3 region has 15 residues. CDR3 DNA sequence: TGCAGCGTTGACCACCGGGAGGGAGACACAGATACGCAGTATTTT. Translated, it gives CSVDHREGDTDTQYF.

The chain has TRBV7-6 and TRBJ1-2, with TRBD1 matching over 9 bases. V lost 3 bases and J lost 3; bases outside the gene matches: 5. Germline CDR1 SGHVS, CDR2 FNYEAQ. There are 15 residues in the CDR3. In DNA form, the CDR3 reads TGTGCCAGCAGCTTGTCGGGACAGGGAGACTATGGCTACACCTTC. Translating gives CASSLSGQGDYGYTF.

This clonotype has at least ten counts. Here the CDR3 reads CASSLEWPGSRHEQYF. CDR3 bases: TGCGCCAGCAGCTTGGAGTGGCCTGGAAGTAGGCACGAGCAGTACTTC. This rearrangement joins TRBV5-1 to TRBJ2-7; D unresolved. Between the trimmed V and J ends, which lost 0 bases and 5 bases, there was a span of 18 bases. CDR1 SGHRS and CDR2 YFSETQ come from the germline V gene. The CDR3 loop spans 16 amino acids.

The J gene is TRBJ2-3, the V gene TRBV7-9; tentatively, D is TRBD2 (6 bases). This CDR3 is built from 13 residues. V gave up 5 bases and J gave up 5 bases, with 11 bases separating them. From germline, CDR1 is SEHNR and CDR2 FQNEAQ (reference sequence). As DNA, the CDR3 is TGTGCCAGCAGCCAAAACGGGGGAGATACGCAGTATTTT. As protein: CASSQNGGDTQYF.

This clonotype was observed a few times. The chain couples TRBV11-2 to TRBJ2-1; TRBD2 might be the D (5 bases). CDR3 size: 17 residues. Deletions cut 1 base from V and 7 bases from J, with 20 bases between. Germline V gene data show CDR1 as SGHAT and CDR2 as FQNNGV. The CDR3 sequence: CASSLVRRAEVRNEQFF. The CDR3 DNA reads TGTGCCAGCAGCTTAGTTCGGCGGGCAGAGGTAAGGAATGAGCAGTTCTTC.

This clonotype appeared many times. This CDR3 is CASSLGARGPPEEEQYF. DNA of the CDR3: TGTGCCAGCAGCTTAGGTGCGCGGGGGCCCCCGGAGGAAGAGCAGTACTTC. The chain is built from TRBV11-2 and TRBJ2-7; maybe TRBD2 (7 bases). V was cut by 1 base and J by 7 bases, with 23 bases left in between. This CDR3 region has 17 residues. Germline V CDR1 and CDR2: SGHAT, FQNNGV. The complete variable domain, with remaining parts taken from reference TRBV11-2 and TRBJ2-7, reads EAGVAQSPRYKIIEKRQSVAFWCNPISGHATLYWYQQILGQGPKLLIQFQNNGVVDDSQLPKDRFSAERLKGVDSTLKIQPAKLEDSAVYLCASSLGARGPPEEEQYFGPGTRLTVT.

This clonotype was counted between two and nine times. The J gene is TRBJ2-7, the V gene TRBV6-5; no reliable D call. This CDR3 region has 11 residues. The V gene's germline CDR1 is MNHEY and CDR2 SVGAGI. V lost 6 bases, J lost 3 bases, and 6 bases lay in between. CDR3 sequence reads: CASRQLYEQYF. For the CDR3, the DNA is TGTGCCAGCAGACAGCTCTACGAGCAGTACTTC.

This clonotype appeared a single time. The V call is TRBV28, the J call TRBJ1-1, with D hard to call. V was shortened by 7 bases and J by 1 base, with 25 bases between the two germline ends. Germline V CDR1 and CDR2: MDHEN, SYDVKM. This CDR3 is 18 amino acids long. CDR3 in DNA: TGTGCCAGCACCGTATTACACCTGCGGGCGACGGCGAACACTGAAGCTTTCTTT. It specifies CASTVLHLRATANTEAFF.

The V call is TRBV19, the J call TRBJ2-1; 12 bases are a match to TRBD2. The trim removed 6 bases at V and 1 base at J, leaving 7 bases unmatched. CDR1 is LNHDA, CDR2 SQIVND, per germline (reference sequence). The CDR3 has 17 amino acids. This CDR3 reads CASRRSSGGVSYNEQFF. Here the CDR3 DNA reads TGTGCCAGTAGGAGGTCTAGCGGGGGGGTGTCCTACAATGAGCAGTTCTTC.

This clonotype was recorded a few times. The chain recombines TRBV12-3 or TRBV12-4 with TRBJ1-4; D not resolved. The CDR3 contains 12 residues. The V and J ends lost 7 bases and 5 bases respectively, with 8 bases between them. DNA of the CDR3: TGTGCCAGCAATTTTGGAAATGAAAAACTGTTTTTT. Translation: CASNFGNEKLFF.

V and J are TRBV14 and TRBJ2-3, with TRBD2 matching over 7 bases. Trimming at V came to 0 bases and at J to 6 bases, leaving 9 bases not matched to a gene. CDR3 length: 16 residues. The V gene's germline CDR1 is SGHDN and CDR2 FVKESK. DNA of the CDR3: TGTGCCAGCAGCCAAGATCTGGCGGGAGTTTTGGATACGCAGTATTTT. Translated, it gives CASSQDLAGVLDTQYF.

The V call is TRBV20-1, the J call TRBJ2-1; TRBD2 agrees at 16 bases. Germline assignment: CDR1 DFQATT and CDR2 SNEGSKA (reference sequence). The CDR3 has 15 amino acids. The junction had 7 bases not matched to a gene; V was cut back by 6 bases and J by 8 bases. This chain's CDR3 is CSATGTSGREDEQFF. CDR3 coding DNA: TGCAGTGCAACCGGGACTAGCGGGAGGGAGGATGAGCAGTTCTTC.

This clonotype was recorded a few times. This rearrangement joins TRBV5-4 to TRBJ2-4; D might be TRBD2 (6 bases). Germline V gene sequence: CDR1 SGHNT, CDR2 YYREEE (reference sequence). V gave up 2 bases and J gave up 7 bases, with 16 bases separating them. The CDR3 is 15 amino acids. DNA of the CDR3: TGTGCCAGCAGCTTATCCGGGAGCCCCGGTAACATTCAGTACTTC. Protein product: CASSLSGSPGNIQYF.

This clonotype was counted a few times. The genes are TRBV14 and TRBJ2-1; possibly TRBD2 for D (6 bases). V lost 4 bases and J 9 bases, leaving 13 bases between the germline ends. CDR1 and CDR2 from the germline V gene are SGHDN and FVKESK. The CDR3 contains 13 residues. CDR3 bases: TGTGCCAGCAGCCTTACTAGCTGGCTTGAGCAGTTCTTC. Translating it yields CASSLTSWLEQFF.

The table lists this clonotype with many counts. The chain couples TRBV7-8 to TRBJ1-1; D remains unclear. Deletions cut 5 bases from V and 5 bases from J, with 18 bases between. The CDR3 length is 15 residues. The germline V gene encodes CDR1 SGHVS and CDR2 FQNEAQ. The chain's CDR3 is CASSLSKYILTEAFF. Here the CDR3 DNA reads TGTGCCAGCAGCCTTTCTAAGTACATTTTGACTGAAGCTTTCTTT. The entire variable domain, with the rest obtained from reference TRBV7-8 and TRBJ1-1, is as follows: GAGVSQSPRYKVAKRGQDVALRCDPISGHVSLFWYQQALGQGPEFLTYFQNEAQLDKSGLPSDRFFAERPEGSVSTLKIQRTQQEDSAVYLCASSLSKYILTEAFFGQGTRLTVV.

The chain employs TRBV7-9 and TRBJ2-7; TRBD1 might be the D (6 bases). With 7 bases removed from V and 3 bases from J, the gap between germline ends came to 13 bases. Per germline, CDR1 SEHNR and CDR2 FQNEAQ (reference sequence). This CDR3 comprises 13 residues. The CDR3 nucleotides are TGTGCCAGCACCAAAAGGGGGTTCTACGAGCAGTACTTC. The encoded protein is CASTKRGFYEQYF.

The chain joins TRBV5-6 to TRBJ2-1, with a possible D match to TRBD2 (6 bases). The CDR3 is made up of 17 amino acids. Germline V CDR1 and CDR2: SGHDT, YYEEEE. V was trimmed by 0 bases and J by 8 bases, leaving 21 bases between them. CDR3 sequence (DNA): TGTGCCAGCAGCTTGGCCAGCGGGCCGCAAGGTGGCGATGAGCAGTTCTTC. Its translation: CASSLASGPQGGDEQFF.

This clonotype was picked up many times. V and J are TRBV12-3 or TRBV12-4 and TRBJ1-1, with a possible D match to TRBD1 (6 bases). The CDR3 totals 14 residues. Trimming removed 1 base at V and 3 bases at J, with 9 bases between. CDR3 amino acids: CASSLEWGHTEAFF. CDR3 coding DNA: TGTGCCAGCAGTTTAGAGTGGGGGCACACTGAAGCTTTCTTT.

The chain combines TRBV6-6 with TRBJ2-5, with 9 bases identical to TRBD1. This CDR3 spans 15 amino acids. V trimming: 6 bases; J trimming: 5 bases; junction bases outside the gene matches: 10. Per the germline V gene, CDR1 is MNHNY and CDR2 is SVGAGI (reference sequence). The CDR3 region is CASRPLTGGGETQYF. The CDR3 DNA reads as TGTGCCAGCAGGCCATTAACAGGGGGCGGCGAGACCCAGTACTTC.

The chain employs TRBV28 and TRBJ2-3, with 8 bases identical to TRBD1. Germline assignment: CDR1 MDHEN and CDR2 SYDVKM. J lost 2 bases, V lost 4 bases, and 8 bases had no gene match. The CDR3 covers 16 residues. The CDR3 region has the DNA TGTGCCAGCAGTTACACACGGACAGGGTTCACAGATACGCAGTATTTT. This codes for CASSYTRTGFTDTQYF.

This chain joins TRBV20-1 and TRBJ2-1; D is possibly TRBD2 (7 bases). V was shortened by 0 bases and J by 6 bases, with 15 bases between the two germline ends. The CDR3 is made up of 15 amino acids. Per germline, CDR1 DFQATT and CDR2 SNEGSKA (reference sequence). The chain's CDR3 is CSARDQGRGGNEQFF. DNA for the CDR3: TGCAGTGCTAGAGATCAGGGGAGGGGCGGCAATGAGCAGTTCTTC.

Here the CDR3 DNA reads TGTGCCAACGGACAGACCGGCTATGGCTACACCTTC. Translating it yields CANGQTGYGYTF. The chain carries TRBV10-3 and TRBJ1-2; D might be TRBD1 (6 bases). With 10 bases removed from V and 4 bases from J, the gap between germline ends came to 13 bases. Per germline, CDR1 ENHRY and CDR2 SYGVKD. This CDR3 region has 12 residues.